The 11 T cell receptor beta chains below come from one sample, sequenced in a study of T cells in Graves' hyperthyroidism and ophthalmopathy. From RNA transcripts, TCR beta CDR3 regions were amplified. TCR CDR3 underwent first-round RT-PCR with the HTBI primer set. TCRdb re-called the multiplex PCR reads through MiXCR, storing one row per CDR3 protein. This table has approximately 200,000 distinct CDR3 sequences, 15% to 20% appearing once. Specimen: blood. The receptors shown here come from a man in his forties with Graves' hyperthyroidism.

The CDR3 region is CASSAGTSGSTQYF. The CDR3 DNA reads TGTGCCAGCAGCGCTGGGACTAGCGGGAGTACGCAGTATTTT. The chain joins TRBV5-6 to TRBJ2-3, with 14 bases matching TRBD2. This CDR3 has 14 residues. Germline trimming cut 4 bases from V and 8 bases from J; bases unmatched to any gene: 3. CDR1 is SGHDT and CDR2 is YYEEEE in the germline V gene.

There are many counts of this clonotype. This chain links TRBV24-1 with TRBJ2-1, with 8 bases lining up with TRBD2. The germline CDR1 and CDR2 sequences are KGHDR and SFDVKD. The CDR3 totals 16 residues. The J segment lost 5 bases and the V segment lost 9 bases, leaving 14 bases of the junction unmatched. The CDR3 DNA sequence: TGTGCCACCGGCCGGGGGGGGGGACCCCCCGACAATGAGCAGTTCTTC. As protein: CATGRGGGPPDNEQFF.

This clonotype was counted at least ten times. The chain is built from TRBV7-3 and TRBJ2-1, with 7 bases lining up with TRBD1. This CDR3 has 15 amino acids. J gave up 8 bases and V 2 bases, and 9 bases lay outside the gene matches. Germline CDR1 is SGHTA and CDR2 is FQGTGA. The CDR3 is CASSLLRRGGDEQFF. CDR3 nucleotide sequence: TGTGCCAGCAGCTTATTACGTAGAGGGGGCGATGAGCAGTTCTTC.

The CDR3 is CATSDPPGGRVAIHEQFF. In DNA form, the CDR3 reads TGTGCCACCAGTGATCCCCCTGGGGGGAGGGTTGCGATCCATGAGCAGTTCTTC. The chain uses TRBV24-1 and TRBJ2-1; the match to TRBD2 covers 7 bases. The CDR3 runs to 18 residues. Germline V lookup: CDR1 KGHDR, CDR2 SFDVKD. Trimming took 3 bases from V and 8 from J; bases not matched to a gene: 18.

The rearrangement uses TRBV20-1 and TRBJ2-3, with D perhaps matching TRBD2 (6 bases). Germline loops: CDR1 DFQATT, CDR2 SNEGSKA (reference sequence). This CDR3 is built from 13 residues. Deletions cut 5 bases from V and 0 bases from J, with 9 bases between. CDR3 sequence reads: CSARTTSTDTQYF. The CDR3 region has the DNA TGCAGTGCTCGGACTACTAGCACAGATACGCAGTATTTT.

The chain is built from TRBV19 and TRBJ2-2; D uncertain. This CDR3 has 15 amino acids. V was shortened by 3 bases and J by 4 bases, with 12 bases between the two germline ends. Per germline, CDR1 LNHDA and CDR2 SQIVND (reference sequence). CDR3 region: CASSIGPRSTGELFF. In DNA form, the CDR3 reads TGTGCCAGTAGTATTGGCCCCCGCAGCACCGGGGAGCTGTTTTTT.

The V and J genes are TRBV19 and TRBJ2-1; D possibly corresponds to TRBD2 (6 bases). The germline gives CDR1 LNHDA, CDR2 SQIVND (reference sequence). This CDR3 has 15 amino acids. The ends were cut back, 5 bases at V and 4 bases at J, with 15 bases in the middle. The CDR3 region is CASSWNGLNYNEQFF. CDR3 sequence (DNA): TGTGCCAGTAGTTGGAACGGACTAAATTACAATGAGCAGTTCTTC.

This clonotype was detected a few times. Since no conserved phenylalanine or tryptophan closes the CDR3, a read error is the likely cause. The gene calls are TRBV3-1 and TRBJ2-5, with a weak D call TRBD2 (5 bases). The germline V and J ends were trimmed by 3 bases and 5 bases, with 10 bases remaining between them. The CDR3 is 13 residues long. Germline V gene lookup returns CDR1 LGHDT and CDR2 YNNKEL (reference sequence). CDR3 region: CASSHESGETQYL. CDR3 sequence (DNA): TGTGCCAGCAGCCACGAGAGCGGCGAGACCCAGTACCTC.

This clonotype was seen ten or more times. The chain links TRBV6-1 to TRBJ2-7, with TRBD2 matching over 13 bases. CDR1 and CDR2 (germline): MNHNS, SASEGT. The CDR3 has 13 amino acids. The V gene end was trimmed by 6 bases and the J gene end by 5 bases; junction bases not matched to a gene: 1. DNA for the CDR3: TGTGCCAGCAGACTAGCGGGGGGGCACGAGCAGTACTTC. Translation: CASRLAGGHEQYF.

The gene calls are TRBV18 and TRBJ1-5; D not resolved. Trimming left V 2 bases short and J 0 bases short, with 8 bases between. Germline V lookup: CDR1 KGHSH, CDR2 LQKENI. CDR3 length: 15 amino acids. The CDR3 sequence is CASSPMVDSNQPQHF. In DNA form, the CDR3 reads TGTGCCAGCTCACCAATGGTTGATAGCAATCAGCCCCAGCATTTT.

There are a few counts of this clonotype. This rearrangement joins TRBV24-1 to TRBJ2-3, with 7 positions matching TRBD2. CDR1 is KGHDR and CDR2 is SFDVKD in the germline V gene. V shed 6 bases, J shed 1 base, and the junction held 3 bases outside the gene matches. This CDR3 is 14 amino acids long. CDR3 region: CATSRAGGTDTQYF. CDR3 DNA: TGTGCCACCAGTCGGGCGGGGGGCACAGATACGCAGTATTTT.